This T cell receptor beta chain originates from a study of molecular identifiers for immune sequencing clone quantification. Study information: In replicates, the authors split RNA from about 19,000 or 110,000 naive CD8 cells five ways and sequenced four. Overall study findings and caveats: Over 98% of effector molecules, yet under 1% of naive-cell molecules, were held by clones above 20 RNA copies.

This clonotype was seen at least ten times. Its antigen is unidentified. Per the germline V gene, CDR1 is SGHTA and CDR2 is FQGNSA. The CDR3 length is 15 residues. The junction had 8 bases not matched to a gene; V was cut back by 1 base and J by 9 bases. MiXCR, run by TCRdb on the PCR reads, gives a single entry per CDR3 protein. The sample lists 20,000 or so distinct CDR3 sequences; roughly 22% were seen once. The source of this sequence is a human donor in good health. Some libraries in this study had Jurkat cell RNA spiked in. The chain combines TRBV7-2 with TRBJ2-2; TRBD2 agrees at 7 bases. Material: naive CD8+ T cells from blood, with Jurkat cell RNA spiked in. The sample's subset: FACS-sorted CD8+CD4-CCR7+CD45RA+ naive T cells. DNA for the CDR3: TGTGCCAGCAGCTTAGGCAGGACTAGTTCATGGGAGCTGTTTTTT. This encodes CASSLGRTSSWELFF.